The rows below give T cell receptor beta chains drawn from one sample of a study of blood T cell repertoires in COVID-19. Repertoires were generated with immunoSEQ multiplex PCR, while TCRdb's copy carries only in-frame clones and drops some. This table has some 250,000 clones, about 86% appearing once. Input material: peripheral blood. Receptors originate from a woman aged 55 to 70 with active or convalescent COVID-19. Both conserved end residues are part of each CDR3. A D gene is named only where the DNA matches it firmly. Rows may omit the clone size; those that give it use once, few, many or a size class.

>TRBV14|.|TRBD1|TRBJ2-1
CASSPWTGYNEQFF
TGTGCCAGCAGCCCGTGGACAGGTTACAATGAGCAGTTCTTC
>TRBV3-1/TRBV3-2|.|.|TRBJ2-5
CASSQYAGARGRETQYF
TGTGCCAGCAGCCAATATGCAGGGGCTAGGGGGAGAGAGACCCAGTACTTC
>TRBV7-8|few|TRBD1|TRBJ1-2
CASSPGQGAGGYTF
TGTGCCAGCAGCCCGGGACAGGGGGCGGGAGGCTACACCTTC
>TRBV10-3|.|.|TRBJ2-7
CAISKDNYEQYF
TGTGCCATCAGTAAGGACAACTACGAGCAGTACTTC
>TRBV7-2|.|TRBD2|TRBJ2-3
CASSSHLAGKPDTQYF
TGTGCCAGCAGTTCGCACCTAGCGGGAAAACCAGATACGCAGTATTTT
>TRBV7-3|.|.|TRBJ2-3
CASSLMSTDTQYF
TGTGCCAGCAGCTTAATGAGTACAGATACGCAGTATTTT
>TRBV6-5|.|TRBD1|TRBJ1-2
CASRGGDRGLYGYTF
TGTGCCAGCAGAGGCGGGGACAGGGGGTTATATGGCTACACCTTC
>TRBV18|.|TRBD1|TRBJ1-2
CASSTGQGNYGYTF
TGTGCCAGCTCAACAGGACAGGGAAACTATGGCTACACCTTC
>TRBV18|.|.|TRBJ1-2
CASSPPGHAANLYGYTF
TGTGCCAGCTCACCACCGGGACACGCTGCTAACCTCTATGGCTACACCTTC
>TRBV18|.|.|TRBJ1-2
CASSLVRRGPKSANYGYTF
TGTGCCAGCTCACTCGTCAGACGAGGCCCCAAATCCGCTAACTATGGCTACACCTTC
>TRBV24-1|.|TRBD1|TRBJ1-2
CATSDRTGGDGSCGYTF
TGTGCCACCAGTGATCGGACAGGGGGCGATGGGTCTTGTGGCTACACCTTC
>TRBV7-9|.|.|TRBJ2-1
CASSLTGGLDYNEQFF
TGTGCCAGCAGCTTAACGGGGGGCCTTGATTACAATGAGCAGTTCTTC
>TRBV2|.|TRBD1|TRBJ2-1
CASSGGGRSYNEQFF
TGTGCCAGCAGTGGAGGGGGCCGCTCCTACAATGAGCAGTTCTTC
>TRBV7-7|.|.|TRBJ2-7
CASSPQGPYEQYF
TGTGCTAGCAGCCCCCAGGGGCCCTACGAGCAGTACTTC
>TRBV27|few|TRBD1|TRBJ1-1
CASSGGQGAEAFF
TGTGCCAGCAGTGGTGGACAGGGGGCTGAAGCTTTCTTT
>TRBV2|.|.|TRBJ2-3
CASSAPRDIYSTDTQYF
TGTGCCAGCAGTGCTCCGAGGGACATATACAGCACAGATACGCAGTATTTT
>TRBV10-3|.|TRBD2|TRBJ2-1
CAISESDRGGFF
TGTGCCATCAGTGAGTCGGACCGCGGGGGGTTCTTC
>TRBV6-5|once|TRBD1|TRBJ1-2
CASSTRDRVYGYTF
TGTGCCAGCAGTACCCGGGACAGGGTTTACGGCTACACCTTC
>TRBV11-2|.|TRBD1|TRBJ2-4
CASSLDPDRVNIQYF
TGTGCCAGCAGCTTAGACCCGGACAGGGTGAACATTCAGTACTTC
>TRBV6-5|.|TRBD1|TRBJ1-2
CASRPGQGNYGYTF
TGTGCCAGTAGGCCGGGACAGGGGAACTATGGCTACACCTTC
>TRBV19|.|TRBD1|TRBJ2-5
CASSIPPGTGQETQYF
TGTGCCAGTAGTATTCCCCCGGGGACAGGGCAAGAGACCCAGTACTTC
>TRBV15|.|TRBD1|TRBJ1-5
CATSRDLLRDSDQPQHF
TGTGCCACCAGCAGAGATCTGTTGAGGGACAGCGATCAGCCCCAGCATTTT
>TRBV21-1|.|.|TRBJ2-2
CASSKPGGGENTGELFF
TGTGCCAGCAGCAAACCCGGCGGGGGGGAGAACACCGGGGAGCTGTTTTTT
>TRBV11-3|.|.|TRBJ2-1
CASSLGLFDYNEQFF
TGTGCCAGCAGCTTAGGACTATTCGACTACAATGAGCAGTTCTTC